Reported below is one T cell receptor (beta chain). As yet, its antigen is unknown. Trimming took off 2 bases at V and 0 bases at J, with 12 bases between the two ends. The CDR3 has 16 residues. Per germline, CDR1 SGHRS and CDR2 YFSETQ. This sample was taken from a study of shared clonotypes between healthy human individuals. The overall study: There were three CD4 naive, three CD4 memory, two CD8 naive and one CD8 memory plates per donor.

Study-wide results and limits: Clonotype sharing among donors was expected to depend on sequencing depth.

Clones were sequenced by immunoSEQ multiplex PCR, and TCRdb holds only the in-frame ones, with some missing. Of about 680,000 clones in the sample, 74% are singletons; the top ten hold less than 2%. The V gene is TRBV5-1, the J gene TRBJ1-5; the D is unclear. The TCR comes from a young woman in good health. What was sequenced was memory CD4+ T cells sorted from blood. Specified subset: CD45RA-negative fraction. The CDR3 reads CASSLGGTYSNQPQHF. As DNA, the CDR3 is TGCGCCAGCAGCTTAGGAGGAACCTATAGCAATCAGCCCCAGCATTTT.